These 12 T cell receptor beta chains were sequenced from one sample in a study of blood T cells in healthy people across ages (dated by TCRdb to between 2015 and 2016). Library method: 5' RACE. The sequencer listed for this sample is Illumina HiSeq 2500. A second PCR of roughly 6 to 11 cycles was run with a J-beta primer mix and a sample-barcoded 5' primer. The public reads were quality trimmed at Q25 with fastp and then assembled into clones with MiXCR by TCRdb, keeping productive beta chains. Rows with a matching CDR3 protein are joined into one entry that keeps the most common DNA and genes. This sample comprises 350,000 to 450,000 distinct CDR3 sequences, about 52% of them detected only once. Of the sample, approximately 51% falls within the top ten clones. Sequencing was carried out using blood. These receptor sequences come from a man aged 55 to 69 in good health.

CDR3 nucleotides: TGTGCCAGCTCACCTCAGGGGCGGGCTAATGAAAAACTGTTTTTT. Translating gives CASSPQGRANEKLFF. The chain has TRBV18 and TRBJ1-4, with a tentative D call TRBD1 (6 bases). V dropped 3 bases and J dropped 3 bases, with 11 bases sitting between them. Germline lookup yields CDR1 KGHSH and CDR2 LQKENI. There are 15 residues in the CDR3.

The chain joins TRBV5-1 to TRBJ2-4; no definite D call. Matching the DNA end better, TRBJ2-7 makes the J call doubtful. Per the germline V gene, CDR1 is SGHRS and CDR2 is YFSETQ. There are 12 residues in the CDR3. The CDR3 DNA reads TGCGCCAGCAGCCCCGGGTTCCGCGAGCAGTACTTC. Amino acids: CASSPGFREQYF.

The V gene is TRBV14, the J gene TRBJ2-7, with unresolved D. CDR3 length: 14 amino acids. V lost 4 bases and J 3 bases, leaving 13 bases between the germline ends. The V gene's germline CDR1 is SGHDN and CDR2 FVKESK. CDR3 in amino acids: CASSRAGRSYEQYF. In nucleotides, the CDR3 is TGTGCCAGCAGCCGAGCCGGACGGAGCTACGAGCAGTACTTC. Variable domain in full (rest from reference TRBV14 and TRBJ2-7): EAGVTQFPSHSVIEKGQTVTLRCDPISGHDNLYWYRRVMGKEIKFLLHFVKESKQDESGMPNNRFLAERTGGTYSTLKVQPAELEDSGVYFCASSRAGRSYEQYFGPGTRLTVT.

This clonotype was observed a handful of times. The chain couples TRBV9 to TRBJ2-3; D unresolved. Germline V gives CDR1 SGDLS, CDR2 YYNGEE. The CDR3 has 13 amino acids. V was shortened by 3 bases and J by 0 bases, with 5 bases between the two germline ends. CDR3 residues: CASSASSTDTQYF. The CDR3 DNA sequence: TGTGCCAGCAGCGCCTCTAGCACAGATACGCAGTATTTT. Full variable domain (missing parts from reference TRBV9 and TRBJ2-3): DSGVTQTPKHLITATGQRVTLRCSPRSGDLSVYWYQQSLDQGLQFLIQYYNGEERAKGNILERFSAQQFPDLHSELNLSSLELGDSALYFCASSASSTDTQYFGPGTRLTVL.

This clonotype was detected ten times or more. The V call is TRBV7-2, the J call TRBJ2-7; possibly TRBD2 for D (6 bases). V was trimmed by 6 bases and J by 0 bases, leaving 15 bases between them. The CDR3 totals 15 residues. CDR1 and CDR2 (germline): SGHTA, FQGNSA. CDR3 region: CASRMGLANSYEQYF. CDR3 nucleotides: TGTGCCAGCAGGATGGGTCTAGCGAACTCCTACGAGCAGTACTTC.

The gene calls are TRBV11-1 and TRBJ2-1, with 9 positions matching TRBD2. Near its end, the DNA agrees better with TRBJ2-7, so the J call may be wrong. This CDR3 contains 14 residues. Germline CDR1 and CDR2: SGHAT and FQDESV (reference sequence). CDR3 protein: CASSSAGGLYEQYF. The CDR3 nucleotides are TGTGCCAGCAGCTCGGCGGGAGGGCTTTATGAGCAGTACTTC.

This clonotype came up a few times. J is TRBJ2-7 and V is TRBV10-3; TRBD2 might be the D (5 bases). This CDR3 is 15 amino acids long. Germline V gene lookup returns CDR1 ENHRY and CDR2 SYGVKD. Trimming took 0 bases from V and 2 from J, leaving 11 bases between them. CDR3 sequence reads: CAISESGGSTYEQYF. The CDR3 DNA reads TGTGCCATCAGTGAGTCTGGCGGGTCGACCTACGAGCAGTACTTC.

The chain joins TRBV3-1 to TRBJ1-6; 7 nucleotides agree with TRBD1. The CDR3 loop spans 14 amino acids. V trimming: 3 bases; J trimming: 7 bases; junction bases outside the gene matches: 3. Germline V gene data show CDR1 as LGHDT and CDR2 as YNNKEL (reference sequence). CDR3 amino acids: CASSHTGDNSPLHF. The CDR3 nucleotides are TGTGCCAGCAGCCATACAGGGGACAATTCACCCCTCCACTTT.

The rearrangement uses TRBV19 and TRBJ1-5, with D perhaps TRBD1 (5 bases). The CDR3 totals 15 residues. Germline loops: CDR1 LNHDA, CDR2 SQIVND (reference sequence). V was clipped by 1 base and J by 6 bases, with 13 bases between them. The CDR3 loop reads CASSIGPGTRQPQHF. The CDR3, as DNA: TGTGCCAGTAGTATAGGGCCGGGGACCCGTCAGCCCCAGCATTTT.

CDR3 in DNA: TGTGCCAGCAGCTCCCAAGGAGGGGGGAACACAGATACGCAGTATTTT. It specifies CASSSQGGGNTDTQYF. This sequence joins TRBV9 and TRBJ2-3; tentatively, D is TRBD1 or TRBD2 (6 bases each). The CDR3 runs to 16 residues. Deletions cut 4 bases from V and 2 bases from J, with 17 bases between. Per the germline V gene, CDR1 is SGDLS and CDR2 is YYNGEE.

This clonotype showed up just once. The chain is built from TRBV9 and TRBJ1-2, with D hard to call. V gave up 3 bases and J gave up 8 bases, with 11 bases separating them. There are 12 residues in the CDR3. CDR1 and CDR2 from the germline V gene are SGDLS and YYNGEE. The CDR3 protein is CASSAIGRGYTF. In nucleotides, the CDR3 is TGTGCCAGCAGCGCTATAGGACGAGGCTACACCTTC.

The chain is built from TRBV29-1 and TRBJ2-1; 8 bases line up with TRBD1. The V and J ends lost 5 bases and 11 bases, in that order; junction bases with no gene match: 17. This CDR3 has 15 residues. The germline CDR1 and CDR2 sequences are SQVTM and ANQGSEA. The CDR3 spells CSVYTRGTGNYKQFF. DNA for the CDR3: TGCAGCGTTTACACTCGGGGGACAGGTAACTACAAGCAGTTCTTC.